This is a list of T cell receptor beta chains from one sample in a study of a mutant IDH1 vaccine in newly diagnosed glioma. The antigens of these receptors remain unknown. The repertoire was sequenced with immunoSEQ multiplex PCR; TCRdb's copy has only in-frame clones and lacks some. The data contain just over 80,000 clones, roughly 85% of them seen just once; the ten biggest clones take up 2% to 2.5%. The sample was PBMCs, taken from a glioma patient whose treatment included an IDH1 peptide vaccine. Receptor source: a man younger than 40 with glioma. Some clones in this sample may be carry-over from other donors' samples. CDR3s include the opening cysteine and the closing phenylalanine or tryptophan.

j_call v_call cdr3_aa
TRBJ1-4 TRBV7-6 CASSLRGEGEKLFF
TRBJ1-4 TRBV27 CASSPRANEKLFF
TRBJ1-5 TRBV10-3 CAIGTASNQPQHF
TRBJ1-2 TRBV6-1 CASSWDEDYGYTF
TRBJ1-5 TRBV9 CASSVGVFGNQPQHF
TRBJ2-5 TRBV9 CASSVGASGAEETQYF
TRBJ2-1 TRBV5-5 CASSLSRGQGNEQFF
TRBJ2-1 TRBV5-1 CASSLSPAGPYNEQFF
TRBJ2-2 TRBV5-1 CASSSSNTGELFF
TRBJ2-1 TRBV5-1 CASSPAQGGYNEQFF
TRBJ2-2 TRBV10-3 CAISGGVDTGELFF
TRBJ2-2 TRBV9 CASSVSGGMGGELFF
TRBJ2-2 TRBV28 CASSLPLRARNTGELFF
TRBJ2-1 TRBV2 CASSGHHNEQFF
TRBJ2-7 TRBV9 CASSAGQGWGEQYF
. TRBV13 CASSQHLANYEQYF
TRBJ2-4 TRBV2 CASSENLGAKNIQYF
TRBJ1-1 TRBV2 CASSLGGNMNTEAFF
TRBJ2-1 TRBV5-1 CASGPGQGPYNEQFF
TRBJ2-3 TRBV6-6 CASSYSAGPSTDTQYF
TRBJ1-5 TRBV28 CASSPGLRWMEHF
TRBJ1-4 TRBV2 CASSLGGIGEKLFF
TRBJ1-1 TRBV18 CASSWLFEYSENTEAFF
TRBJ1-4 TRBV28 CASSLEGRGKELFF
TRBJ1-3 TRBV9 CASSVARSSGNTIYF
TRBJ2-6 TRBV5-4 CASSLDGSSGANVLTF
TRBJ2-1 TRBV13 CASSASSNEQFF
TRBJ2-3 TRBV6-1 CASSERFWGTDTQYF
TRBJ2-2 TRBV5-5 CASSFVPGTSEAGELFF
TRBJ1-3 TRBV6-5 CASRSFGTGNTIYF
TRBJ2-7 TRBV28 CASSLAAGQSIYEQYF
TRBJ2-3 TRBV7-6 CASSFGTSHTDTQYF
TRBJ1-1 TRBV28 CASSFGQGTTEAFF
TRBJ2-5 TRBV10-3 CAISESTDETQYF
TRBJ1-1 TRBV4-2 CASSQDRGNTEAFF
TRBJ2-7 TRBV5-1 CASSKGLAFSYEQYF
TRBJ1-1 TRBV6-5 CASSYTPTGVDTEAFF
TRBJ2-2 TRBV4-1 CASSLLGQIQAGELFF
TRBJ2-1 TRBV5-4 CASSLGLNEQFF
TRBJ1-2 TRBV4-1 CASSQGQGTNYGYTF
TRBJ2-2 TRBV7-6 CASSPDLGAGELFF
TRBJ2-5 TRBV13 CASSGGAERETQYF
TRBJ2-7 TRBV7-9 CASSSSGGAYEQYF
TRBJ1-2 TRBV20-1 CSAGRFGGYTF
TRBJ2-3 TRBV7-9 CASSPGTSTDTQYF
TRBJ1-2 TRBV21-1 CASKPGPGEIRGYTF
TRBJ2-1 TRBV28 CASTWGLSSYNEQFF
TRBJ2-3 TRBV11-2 CASSFGLARTDTQYF
TRBJ1-2 TRBV7-6 CASSPTDSGTAFYGYTF
TRBJ2-7 TRBV6-5 CASSPRTGNYEQYF
TRBJ2-7 TRBV7-6 CASSARTGDPYEQYF
TRBJ2-7 TRBV4-3 CASSQDRDGRYEQYF
TRBJ1-3 TRBV7-9 CASSLGVGQASSGNTIYF